This is a list of T cell receptor beta chains from one sample in a study of Ad26.COV2.S vaccination and SARS-CoV-2 variants. Profiling relied on immunoSEQ multiplex PCR, and the TCRdb table lists in-frame clones only, not all of them. The table lists fewer than 800,000 clones, around 90% of them singletons. Here the sequenced sample was peripheral blood, taken in a trial of Ad26.COV2.S vaccine versus placebo. Receptors originate from a person aged 18 to 65 who received the Ad26.COV2.S COVID-19 vaccine or a placebo. The CDR3 runs from the conserved cysteine through the conserved F or W. The D gene is left open where the match is weak. Size tells how often a clone was seen (once, few, many) or the class of an expanded clone, and some rows leave it out.

d_gene,j_gene,abundance,v_gene,CDR3aa,CDR3nt
NA,TRBJ1-2,NA,TRBV9,CASSSDLPEGYTF,TGTGCCAGCAGCTCGGACCTACCTGAAGGCTACACCTTC
TRBD2,TRBJ2-5,NA,TRBV13,CASSFLAEETQYF,TGTGCCAGCAGCTTCCTAGCGGAAGAGACCCAGTACTTC
NA,TRBJ2-7,NA,TRBV10-1,CASSDSQALGHEQYF,TGCGCCAGCAGTGACTCTCAAGCCTTAGGGCACGAGCAGTACTTC
NA,TRBJ2-7,NA,TRBV5-6,CASSFLEAGHEQYF,TGTGCCAGCAGCTTTCTCGAAGCGGGTCACGAGCAGTACTTC
NA,TRBJ2-3,NA,TRBV3-1/TRBV3-2,CASSQDIDTQYF,TGTGCCAGCAGCCAAGACATTGATACGCAGTATTTT
TRBD2,TRBJ2-5,NA,TRBV7-2,CASSPSGTQETQYF,TGTGCCAGCAGCCCTAGCGGGACTCAAGAGACCCAGTACTTC
TRBD1,TRBJ2-5,NA,TRBV5-1,CASSLSGDSETQYF,TGCGCCAGCAGCTTGTCCGGGGACAGCGAGACCCAGTACTTC
NA,TRBJ1-1,NA,TRBV6-5,CASSYSAGANTEAFF,TGTGCCAGCAGTTACTCGGCAGGGGCGAACACTGAAGCTTTCTTT
TRBD1,TRBJ1-2,NA,TRBV4-1,CASSPEAGQFYGYTF,TGCGCCAGCAGCCCGGAGGCGGGACAGTTCTATGGCTACACCTTC
NA,TRBJ2-1,once,TRBV10-2,CASSVLRRSYNEQFF,TGCGCCAGCAGTGTCTTAAGAAGGTCCTACAATGAGCAGTTCTTC
NA,TRBJ2-7,once,TRBV7-2,CASSSHASYEQYF,TGTGCCAGCAGCTCCCACGCTAGTTACGAGCAGTACTTC
NA,TRBJ1-2,once,TRBV12-3/TRBV12-4,CASSRTSSGYTF,TGTGCCAGCAGCCGGACAAGCAGTGGCTACACCTTC
NA,TRBJ2-3,NA,TRBV10-3,CAISGADQDTQYF,TGTGCCATCAGTGGGGCAGATCAAGATACGCAGTATTTT
TRBD2,TRBJ2-5,NA,TRBV19,CASTASGETQYF,TGTGCCAGTACCGCTAGCGGCGAGACCCAGTACTTC
TRBD1,TRBJ2-2,NA,TRBV19,CASSLSPGQGTNTGELFF,TGTGCCAGTAGTCTGAGCCCGGGACAGGGGACTAACACCGGGGAGCTGTTTTTT
TRBD1,TRBJ1-2,NA,TRBV5-4,CASSLDRFYGYTF,TGTGCCAGCAGCCTGGACAGGTTCTATGGCTACACCTTC
TRBD2,TRBJ2-5,NA,TRBV7-2,CASSLAPGLVETQYF,TGTGCCAGCAGCTTAGCGCCCGGACTAGTTGAGACCCAGTACTTC
TRBD2,TRBJ2-1,NA,TRBV11-1,CASSPSGGAYNEQFF,TGTGCCAGCAGCCCTAGCGGGGGGGCCTACAATGAGCAGTTCTTC
NA,TRBJ1-4,NA,TRBV6-5,CASSYSGNEKLFF,TGTGCCAGCAGTTACTCGGGAAATGAAAAACTGTTTTTT
NA,TRBJ2-7,NA,TRBV5-1,CASSQGPTYEQYF,TGCGCCAGCAGCCAAGGGCCAACCTACGAGCAGTACTTC
NA,TRBJ2-3,NA,TRBV2,CASSVTASSTDTQYF,TGTGCCAGCAGTGTCACCGCTTCTAGCACAGATACGCAGTATTTT
NA,TRBJ2-2,NA,TRBV24-1,CATMARENTGELFF,TGTGCCACCATGGCCAGGGAGAACACCGGGGAGCTGTTTTTT
TRBD1,TRBJ1-2,NA,TRBV2,CASSEDRGNYGYTF,TGTGCCAGCAGTGAGGACAGGGGTAACTATGGCTACACCTTC
NA,TRBJ2-3,NA,TRBV6-5,CASSYSTGYGDTQYF,TGTGCCAGCAGTTACTCGACCGGGTATGGAGATACGCAGTATTTT
TRBD2,TRBJ2-5,NA,TRBV11-2,CASSLWGTSGQETQYF,TGTGCCAGCAGCTTATGGGGTACTAGCGGTCAAGAGACCCAGTACTTC
NA,TRBJ2-3,NA,TRBV2,CASTMLWMGTDTQYF,TGTGCCAGCACTATGCTTTGGATGGGCACAGATACGCAGTATTTT
NA,TRBJ2-1,NA,TRBV7-2,CASSPTLGYNEQFF,TGTGCCAGCAGCCCCACGCTGGGCTACAATGAGCAGTTCTTC
TRBD1,TRBJ1-6,once,TRBV6-1,CASSEAGGQGMYNSPLHF,TGTGCCAGCAGTGAAGCGGGCGGACAGGGAATGTATAATTCACCCCTCCACTTT
NA,TRBJ1-2,NA,TRBV5-4,CASSLADYGYTF,TGTGCCAGCAGCTTGGCAGACTATGGCTACACCTTC
NA,TRBJ2-3,NA,TRBV7-3,CASSPGQRGTDTQYF,TGTGCCAGCAGCCCCGGACAAAGAGGCACAGATACGCAGTATTTT
TRBD1,TRBJ2-2,NA,TRBV9,CASSPGQRTGELFF,TGTGCCAGCAGCCCGGGACAGCGCACCGGGGAGCTGTTTTTT
NA,TRBJ2-5,NA,TRBV3-1/TRBV3-2,CASSQAGTGETQYF,TGTGCCAGCAGCCAAGCGGGGACTGGAGAGACCCAGTACTTC
NA,TRBJ1-3,NA,TRBV27,CASSSVSGNTIYF,TGTGCCAGCAGTAGCGTAAGTGGAAACACCATATATTTT
TRBD1,TRBJ2-7,NA,TRBV3-1/TRBV3-2,CASSQVFGQVYEQYF,TGTGCCAGCAGCCAAGTGTTCGGACAGGTTTACGAGCAGTACTTC
NA,TRBJ2-7,NA,TRBV19,CASSTVVGDAFTSYEQYF,TGTGCCAGTAGTACTGTAGTGGGGGACGCCTTTACTTCCTACGAGCAGTACTTC
NA,TRBJ2-1,NA,TRBV5-1,CASSFGVGQSYNEQFF,TGCGCCAGCAGCTTCGGGGTAGGGCAGTCCTACAATGAGCAGTTCTTC
NA,TRBJ2-7,NA,TRBV6-6,CASNGDRTYEQYF,TGTGCCAGCAATGGAGACCGGACCTACGAGCAGTACTTC
NA,TRBJ2-2,once,TRBV5-1,CASSATQGTGELFF,TGCGCCAGCAGCGCGACTCAGGGGACCGGGGAGCTGTTTTTT
NA,TRBJ2-1,NA,TRBV19,CASSIPRGYNEQFF,TGTGCCAGTAGTATCCCACGCGGCTACAATGAGCAGTTCTTC
TRBD2,TRBJ2-3,NA,TRBV5-1,CASSLGLAGGVPPTDTQYF,TGCGCCAGCAGCTTGGGACTAGCGGGAGGAGTACCACCCACAGATACGCAGTATTTT
NA,TRBJ1-1,NA,TRBV30,CAWSVGPGNTEAFF,TGTGCCTGGAGTGTGGGACCAGGGAACACTGAAGCTTTCTTT
NA,TRBJ2-3,NA,TRBV9,CASSVTGDPGSSTQYF,TGTGCCAGCAGCGTGACCGGGGACCCCGGCTCCTCAACGCAGTATTTT